This T cell receptor (beta chain) was found in a study of T cell changes during pregnancy in multiple sclerosis. Profiling relied on immunoSEQ multiplex PCR, and the TCRdb table lists in-frame clones only, not all of them. Of roughly 26,000 clones in the sample, 89% were seen once. J gave up 6 bases and V 1 base, and 7 bases lay outside the gene matches. The CDR3 is 16 amino acids. CDR1 and CDR2 (germline): LNHDA, SQIVND (reference sequence). The sample was CD8+ T cells from peripheral blood mononuclear cells, taken in the second trimester of pregnancy. The sequence was collected from a female donor with multiple sclerosis, enrolled in a pregnancy study. V gene TRBV19 combines with J gene TRBJ2-1; 9 nucleotides agree with TRBD2. In nucleotides, the CDR3 is TGTGCCAGTAGTATAGTTAGCGGGAGAGGGTTCAATGAGCAGTTCTTC. This codes for CASSIVSGRGFNEQFF.